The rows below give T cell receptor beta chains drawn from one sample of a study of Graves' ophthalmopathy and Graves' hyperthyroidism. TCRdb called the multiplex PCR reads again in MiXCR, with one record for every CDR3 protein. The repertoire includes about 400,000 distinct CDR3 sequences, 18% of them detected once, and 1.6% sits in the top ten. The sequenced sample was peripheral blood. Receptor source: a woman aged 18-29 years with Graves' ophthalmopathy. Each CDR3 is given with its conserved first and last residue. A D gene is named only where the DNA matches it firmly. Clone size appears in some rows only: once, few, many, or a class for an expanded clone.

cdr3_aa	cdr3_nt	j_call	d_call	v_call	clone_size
CASSYRDRGLETQYF	TGTGCCAGCAGCTACCGGGACAGGGGGCTTGAGACCCAGTACTTC	TRBJ2-5	TRBD1	TRBV7-9	many
CAWSVQGRDSGYTF	TGTGCCTGGAGTGTACAGGGAAGGGATAGCGGCTACACCTTC	TRBJ1-2	NA	TRBV30	NA
CASSLYGLDSPLHF	TGTGCCAGCAGCTTGTATGGGTTGGATTCACCCCTCCACTTT	TRBJ1-6	NA	TRBV5-5	many
CASSIVVGTGNTGELFF	TGTGCCAGTAGTATAGTAGTCGGGACAGGGAACACCGGGGAGCTGTTTTTT	TRBJ2-2	TRBD1	TRBV19	many
CASSRRTGGKTEAFF	TGTGCCAGCAGCAGACGGACAGGGGGCAAGACTGAAGCTTTCTTT	TRBJ1-1	TRBD1	TRBV28	NA
CASSLRTGVFGTEAFF	TGTGCCAGCAGTTTAAGGACAGGGGTTTTCGGAACTGAAGCTTTCTTT	TRBJ1-1	TRBD1	TRBV12-3/TRBV12-4	many
CASSLVIGILNTEAFF	TGCGCCAGCAGCCTGGTTATCGGAATCTTGAACACTGAAGCTTTCTTT	TRBJ1-1	NA	TRBV4-3	many
CASSTRTSGSLEQYF	TGTGCCAGCAGCACCCGGACTAGCGGGAGCCTCGAGCAGTACTTC	TRBJ2-7	TRBD2	TRBV7-2	few
CAISGRGGQNTGELFF	TGTGCCATCAGTGGCCGGGGGGGGCAGAACACCGGGGAGCTGTTTTTT	TRBJ2-2	TRBD2	TRBV10-3	many
CASTSYIGAALMNTEAFF	TGTGCCAGCACCAGTTATATTGGGGCAGCGCTTATGAACACTGAAGCTTTCTTT	TRBJ1-1	NA	TRBV6-4	many
CSLEGTTGELFF	TGCAGCCTCGAGGGAACTACCGGGGAGCTGTTTTTT	TRBJ2-2	NA	TRBV29-1	NA
CASSPGTGSSYEQYF	TGCGCCAGCAGCCCGGGGACAGGGAGCTCCTACGAGCAGTACTTC	TRBJ2-7	TRBD1	TRBV5-1	many
CASTPIERNTEAFF	TGTGCCAGTACCCCCATTGAGCGAAACACTGAAGCTTTCTTT	TRBJ1-1	NA	TRBV19	many
CASSSPTAYEQYF	TGTGCCAGCAGTTCGCCAACCGCCTACGAGCAGTACTTC	TRBJ2-7	NA	TRBV7-9	many
CASSQDLGRATEAFF	TGTGCCAGCAGCCAAGACTTGGGGAGGGCAACTGAAGCTTTCTTT	TRBJ1-1	NA	TRBV3-1	many
CASSLGERRGPYEQYF	TGTGCCAGCAGCTTAGGGGAGCGGAGGGGTCCCTACGAGCAGTACTTC	TRBJ2-7	NA	TRBV11-2	many
CASSSYSYGYTF	TGTGCCAGCAGCTCCTACAGCTATGGCTACACCTTC	TRBJ1-2	NA	TRBV12-3/TRBV12-4	NA
CASSSRMGGETQYF	TGTGCCAGCAGCTCTCGGATGGGAGGAGAGACCCAGTACTTC	TRBJ2-5	NA	TRBV7-2	many
CASSPLAGVSSEEQYF	TGTGCCAGCAGTCCTCTAGCGGGAGTCTCTTCGGAGGAGCAGTACTTC	TRBJ2-7	TRBD2	TRBV28	NA
CAWSRDPQPQHF	TGTGCCTGGAGCCGGGACCCACAGCCCCAGCATTTT	TRBJ1-5	NA	TRBV30	many
CASSLSGYAGQGVLGKAFF	TGTGCCAGCAGTTTATCAGGGTACGCAGGACAGGGGGTTCTGGGGAAAGCTTTCTTT	TRBJ1-1	TRBD1	TRBV27	NA
CASGLGLAGGRSGELFF	TGTGCTAGTGGTCTCGGACTAGCGGGGGGTCGATCCGGGGAGCTGTTTTTT	TRBJ2-2	TRBD2	TRBV12-5	few
CASSPGTQRTYEQYF	TGTGCCAGCAGTCCCGGGACACAGCGTACCTACGAGCAGTACTTC	TRBJ2-7	NA	TRBV28	many
CASSLRGRGSGNTIYF	TGTGCCAGCAGCTTACGGGGACGAGGCTCTGGAAACACCATATATTTT	TRBJ1-3	NA	TRBV11-3	many
CSVVWPYRGDEQYF	TGCAGCGTTGTTTGGCCCTACAGGGGAGACGAGCAGTACTTC	TRBJ2-7	TRBD1	TRBV29-1	many
CASTLNGGLEPQHF	TGTGCCAGCACTTTAAACGGGGGGTTGGAGCCCCAGCATTTT	TRBJ1-5	NA	TRBV6-2/TRBV6-3	many
CASSPAGTGWLAGPIYEQYF	TGTGCCAGCAGTCCGGCGGGGACAGGGTGGCTAGCGGGACCCATTTACGAGCAGTACTTC	TRBJ2-7	NA	TRBV6-5	many
CALRSNTGELFF	TGTGCGTTAAGATCGAACACCGGGGAGCTGTTTTTT	TRBJ2-2	NA	TRBV2	many
CASSEPGTAFSPSGRGDYQETQYF	TGTGCCAGCAGTGAACCCGGGACAGCCTTTTCTCCTAGCGGGAGAGGAGATTACCAAGAGACCCAGTACTTC	TRBJ2-5	TRBD2	TRBV2	many
CASSGGTSGGNEQFF	TGTGCCAGCAGCGGGGGGACTAGCGGGGGAAATGAGCAGTTCTTC	TRBJ2-1	TRBD2	TRBV9	many
CATSGRSGDSYEQYF	TGTGCCACCAGTGGTCGTAGCGGGGACTCCTACGAGCAGTACTTC	TRBJ2-7	TRBD2	TRBV24-1	many
CAWNGLYYGYTF	TGTGCCTGGAACGGCCTTTACTATGGCTACACCTTC	TRBJ1-2	NA	TRBV30	NA
CSVKGTGGMNTEAFF	TGCAGCGTGAAGGGTACAGGGGGAATGAACACTGAAGCTTTCTTT	TRBJ1-1	TRBD1	TRBV29-1	NA